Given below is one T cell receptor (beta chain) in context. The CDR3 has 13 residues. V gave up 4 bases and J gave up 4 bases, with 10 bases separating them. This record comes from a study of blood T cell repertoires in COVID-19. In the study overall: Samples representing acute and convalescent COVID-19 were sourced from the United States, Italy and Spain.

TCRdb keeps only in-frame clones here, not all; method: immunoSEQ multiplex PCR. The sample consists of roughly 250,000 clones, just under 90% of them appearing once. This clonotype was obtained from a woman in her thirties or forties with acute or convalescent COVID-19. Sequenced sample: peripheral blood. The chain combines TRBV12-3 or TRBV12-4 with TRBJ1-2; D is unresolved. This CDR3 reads CASSSGVGYGYTF. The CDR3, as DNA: TGTGCCAGCAGTTCGGGTGTAGGCTATGGCTACACCTTC.